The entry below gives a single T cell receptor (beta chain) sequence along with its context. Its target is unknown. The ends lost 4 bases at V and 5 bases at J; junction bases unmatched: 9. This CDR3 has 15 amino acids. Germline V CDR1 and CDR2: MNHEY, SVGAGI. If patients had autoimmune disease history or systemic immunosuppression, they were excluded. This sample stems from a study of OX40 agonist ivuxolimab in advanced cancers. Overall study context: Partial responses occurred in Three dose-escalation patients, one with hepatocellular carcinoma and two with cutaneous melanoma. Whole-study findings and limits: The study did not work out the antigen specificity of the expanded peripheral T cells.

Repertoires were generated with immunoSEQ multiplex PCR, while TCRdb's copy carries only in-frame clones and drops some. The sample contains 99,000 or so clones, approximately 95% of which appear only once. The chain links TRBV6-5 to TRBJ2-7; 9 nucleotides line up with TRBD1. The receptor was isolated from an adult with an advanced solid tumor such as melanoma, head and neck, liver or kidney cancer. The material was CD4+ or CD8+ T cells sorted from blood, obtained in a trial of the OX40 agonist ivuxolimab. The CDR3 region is CASSSSGTGMHEQYF. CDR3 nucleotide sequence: TGTGCCAGCAGTTCATCCGGGACAGGGATGCACGAGCAGTACTTC.